This passage covers 24 T cell receptor beta chains from one sample sequenced in a study of PD-1 blockade in classical Hodgkin lymphoma. Relapse was seen in all patients after autologous stem cell transplantation, and brentuximab vedotin exposure was variable. Clones were sequenced by immunoSEQ multiplex PCR, and TCRdb holds only the in-frame ones, with some missing. The sample records more than 50,000 clones, 90% being singletons. The material was peripheral blood mononuclear cells (PBMCs), obtained at baseline. The receptors were sampled from a human donor with classical Hodgkin lymphoma.

V usage is TRBV4-1 and J usage is TRBJ2-7; a possible D gene is TRBD2 (5 bases). The ends were cut back, 4 bases at V and 0 bases at J, with 10 bases in the middle. From germline, CDR1 is MGHRA and CDR2 YSYEKL. This CDR3 comprises 14 residues. CDR3 sequence reads: CASSLSDGSYEQYF. The DNA for the CDR3 is TGCGCCAGCAGCCTTAGCGACGGCTCCTACGAGCAGTACTTC.

The chain links TRBV10-2 to TRBJ2-1; the match to TRBD2 covers 9 bases. Per germline, CDR1 WSHSY and CDR2 SAAADI. The CDR3 covers 14 residues. Trimming removed 4 bases from V and 9 bases from J; junction bases left unmatched: 7. Here the CDR3 DNA reads TGCGCCAGCAGTGGGCCTAGCGGGACCGGTGAGCAGTTCTTC. This translates into CASSGPSGTGEQFF.

The chain links TRBV4-1 to TRBJ2-3; 10 bases map to TRBD1. Trimming removed 3 bases from V and 1 base from J; junction bases left unmatched: 13. The germline CDR1 and CDR2 sequences are MGHRA and YSYEKL. This CDR3 region has 19 residues. The DNA of the CDR3 is TGCGCCAGCAGCCAGTTCGGACAGGGGGTGTTTGTGGGCACAGATACGCAGTATTTT. Amino acids: CASSQFGQGVFVGTDTQYF.

The chain employs TRBV7-9 and TRBJ2-3, with D unclear. This CDR3 is built from 12 residues. V lost 4 bases and J 2 bases, leaving 4 bases between the germline ends. The germline gives CDR1 SEHNR, CDR2 FQNEAQ (reference sequence). The DNA of the CDR3 is TGTGCCAGCAGCTCGAACACAGATACGCAGTATTTT. Protein sequence: CASSSNTDTQYF. Complete variable domain (other parts from reference TRBV7-9 and TRBJ2-3): DTGVSQNPRHKITKRGQNVTFRCDPISEHNRLYWYRQTLGQGPEFLTYFQNEAQLEKSRLLSDRFSAERPKGSFSTLEIQRTEQGDSAMYLCASSSNTDTQYFGPGTRLTVL.

The J gene is TRBJ1-6, the V gene TRBV6-4, with 7 bases matching TRBD1. V trimming: 0 bases; J trimming: 8 bases; junction bases outside the gene matches: 4. The V gene's germline CDR1 is MRHNA and CDR2 SNTAGT. The CDR3 totals 15 residues. In nucleotides, the CDR3 is TGTGCCAGCAGTGACTCTGCAGGGGGTGATTCACCCCTCCACTTT. Translating gives CASSDSAGGDSPLHF.

This clone appeared a few times. The chain employs TRBV9 and TRBJ2-2; 7 nucleotides align to TRBD1. Germline CDR1 reads SGDLS; CDR2 reads YYNGEE. The junction had 7 bases not matched to a gene; V was cut back by 6 bases and J by 2 bases. The CDR3 consists of 15 residues. The CDR3 spells CASKPGQTNTGELFF. The CDR3 coding sequence is TGTGCCAGCAAACCGGGACAGACCAACACCGGGGAGCTGTTTTTT.

V and J are TRBV13 and TRBJ2-2; 12 nucleotides match TRBD2. This CDR3 has 19 residues. The germline V gene has CDR1 PRHDT and CDR2 FYEKMQ (reference sequence). V gave up 4 bases and J gave up 4 bases; unmatched junction bases: 13. The CDR3 nucleotides read TGTGCCAGCAGCTCTCGGACTAGCGGGATAGAGGGTGGCACCGGGGAGCTGTTTTTT. The encoded protein is CASSSRTSGIEGGTGELFF. Looking up the rest from reference TRBV13 and TRBJ2-2 gives the full variable domain: AAGVIQSPRHLIKEKRETATLKCYPIPRHDTVYWYQQGPGQDPQFLISFYEKMQSDKGSIPDRFSAQQFSDYHSELNMSSLELGDSALYFCASSSRTSGIEGGTGELFFGEGSRLTVL.

The J gene is TRBJ2-2, the V gene TRBV5-1; D is uncertain. Trimming pared 4 bases from V and 4 bases from J, leaving 8 bases between. This CDR3 comprises 13 residues. Germline V gene lookup returns CDR1 SGHRS and CDR2 YFSETQ. CDR3 nucleotides: TGCGCCAGCAGCCACGACTCCACCGGGGAGCTGTTTTTT. Protein: CASSHDSTGELFF. The whole variable domain, filled in from reference TRBV5-1 and TRBJ2-2, reads KAGVTQTPRYLIKTRGQQVTLSCSPISGHRSVSWYQQTPGQGLQFLFEYFSETQRNKGNFPGRFSGRQFSNSRSEMNVSTLELGDSALYLCASSHDSTGELFFGEGSRLTVL.

The rearrangement links TRBV29-1 to TRBJ2-1, with D perhaps assigned TRBD1 or TRBD2 (5 bases each). The germline V gene has CDR1 SQVTM and CDR2 ANQGSEA. Trimming took off 8 bases at V and 4 bases at J, with 15 bases between the two ends. The CDR3 is 13 residues long. The CDR3 nucleotides read TGCAGCTCCGGGACCCCACTTTACAATGAGCAGTTCTTC. Its translation: CSSGTPLYNEQFF.

V and J are TRBV13 and TRBJ2-1, with TRBD2 matching 9 bases. From germline, CDR1 is PRHDT and CDR2 FYEKMQ (reference sequence). Trimming cost V 1 base and J 8 bases; bases outside gene matches: 6. CDR3 length: 15 residues. The CDR3 sequence: CASSLDPGLADEQFF. The CDR3 DNA is TGTGCCAGCAGCTTAGACCCGGGACTAGCTGATGAGCAGTTCTTC.

This clone was picked up a small number of times. The chain links TRBV27 to TRBJ2-7, with D perhaps matching TRBD2 (6 bases). This CDR3 is built from 16 residues. The germline gives CDR1 MNHEY, CDR2 SMNVEV (reference sequence). Trimming cost V 2 bases and J 1 base, with 15 bases left between them. Written as DNA, the CDR3 is TGTGCCAGCAGTTTAGGGTACGGGACTCGGTCCTACGAGCAGTACTTC. It translates to CASSLGYGTRSYEQYF.

The chain uses TRBV28 and TRBJ2-7, with D possibly being TRBD2 (6 bases). The germline gives CDR1 MDHEN, CDR2 SYDVKM. Trimming took off 3 bases at V and 0 bases at J, with 24 bases between the two ends. The CDR3 consists of 19 residues. The CDR3 loop reads CASSFEIFIGGPLSYEQYF. DNA of the CDR3: TGTGCCAGCAGTTTTGAAATCTTCATCGGGGGACCCCTCTCCTACGAGCAGTACTTC.

The V and J genes are TRBV20-1 and TRBJ1-5, with no clear D. Germline loops: CDR1 DFQATT, CDR2 SNEGSKA (reference sequence). The CDR3 spans 11 residues. The V end lost 5 bases, the J end lost 2 bases, and 4 bases lay between the germline ends. This chain's CDR3 is CSALGNQPQHF. DNA for the CDR3: TGCAGTGCTCTGGGCAATCAGCCCCAGCATTTT.

The chain couples TRBV6-1 to TRBJ2-1, with D unclear. The germline CDR1 and CDR2 sequences are MNHNS and SASEGT. The CDR3 contains 15 residues. Deletions cut 4 bases from V and 0 bases from J, with 10 bases between. The CDR3 sequence is CASSVDPGSYNEQFF. Here the CDR3 DNA reads TGTGCCAGCAGTGTGGATCCCGGCTCCTACAATGAGCAGTTCTTC.

The gene calls are TRBV10-3 and TRBJ2-5; no reliable D call. Germline V lookup: CDR1 ENHRY, CDR2 SYGVKD. This CDR3 is 14 amino acids long. The ends were cut back, 11 bases at V and 2 bases at J, with 18 bases in the middle. The CDR3 DNA reads TGTGCCGCAGGATCCACCTTAGTACAAGAGACCCAGTACTTC. Translation: CAAGSTLVQETQYF.

This chain joins TRBV28 and TRBJ2-5; D ambiguous. Trimming took 2 bases from V and 2 from J, leaving 12 bases between them. Germline V lookup: CDR1 MDHEN, CDR2 SYDVKM. The CDR3 has 15 residues. CDR3 amino acids: CASSLIRLGQETQYF. The CDR3 DNA reads TGTGCCAGCAGTTTAATTCGGCTGGGGCAAGAGACCCAGTACTTC.

This rearrangement joins TRBV5-5 to TRBJ1-5; TRBD1 might be the D (5 bases). Germline values: CDR1 SGHKS, CDR2 YYEKEE (reference sequence). This CDR3 comprises 13 residues. Between the trimmed V and J ends, which lost 4 bases and 7 bases, there was a span of 12 bases. The CDR3 DNA follows: TGTGCCAGCAGCAGGGACTTCGGCCAGCCCCAGCATTTT. This encodes CASSRDFGQPQHF.

The genes are TRBV28 and TRBJ2-1; TRBD2 matches at 12 bases. The CDR3 runs 13 residues. Germline loops: CDR1 MDHEN, CDR2 SYDVKM. With 6 bases clipped from V and 10 bases from J, the junction kept 4 bases outside the gene matches. CDR3 bases: TGTGCCAGCAGGACTAGCGGGAGCCAAGAGCAGTTCTTC. This sequence encodes CASRTSGSQEQFF.

The table lists this clone with a count of one. The chain employs TRBV6-5 and TRBJ2-5; no clear D gene. V was clipped by 4 bases and J by 6 bases, with 9 bases between them. Germline V lookup: CDR1 MNHEY, CDR2 SVGAGI. CDR3 length: 12 residues. The CDR3 DNA follows: TGTGCCAGCAGTTCCGTCTCGCAGACCCAGTACTTC. Amino acids: CASSSVSQTQYF.

The count of this clone is one. V gene TRBV29-1 combines with J gene TRBJ1-2, with 7 bases fitting TRBD1. Trimming cost V 4 bases and J 11 bases; bases outside gene matches: 7. Germline-derived CDR1 and CDR2 are SQVTM and ANQGSEA. The CDR3 extends over 11 amino acids. The chain's CDR3 is CSVGQGLGYTF. The CDR3 DNA reads as TGCAGCGTTGGACAGGGCTTAGGTTACACCTTC.

This CDR3 reads CASSPPGVETGELFF. The CDR3 DNA reads as TGTGCCAGCAGCCCCCCAGGGGTGGAGACCGGGGAGCTGTTTTTT. This chain joins TRBV5-6 and TRBJ2-2, with D perhaps matching TRBD1 (6 bases). With 4 bases removed from V and 5 bases from J, the gap between germline ends came to 15 bases. The CDR3 length is 15 residues. The V gene's germline CDR1 is SGHDT and CDR2 YYEEEE.

The chain couples TRBV7-2 to TRBJ2-7, with 7 bases fitting TRBD1. CDR3 length equals 13 residues. V lost 4 bases to trimming and J lost 5 bases; unmatched junction nucleotides: 5. Germline V lookup: CDR1 SGHTA, CDR2 FQGNSA. The CDR3, as DNA: TGTGCCAGCAGCTACTTCGGGACAGACGAGCAGTACTTC. Its protein product is CASSYFGTDEQYF.

This chain uses TRBV27 with TRBJ2-7; 7 nucleotides match TRBD2. Germline assignment: CDR1 MNHEY and CDR2 SMNVEV (reference sequence). The CDR3 totals 15 residues. V lost 2 bases and J lost 4; bases outside the gene matches: 8. In DNA, the CDR3 is TGTGCCAGCAGTTTAATTGCGGGAGCAGCGTACGAGCAGTACTTC. Translating gives CASSLIAGAAYEQYF.

The chain recombines TRBV5-4 with TRBJ2-7; D remains ambiguous. Germline V gives CDR1 SGHNT, CDR2 YYREEE (reference sequence). V was clipped by 1 base and J by 2 bases, with 7 bases between them. This CDR3 comprises 13 residues. CDR3 sequence (DNA): TGTGCCAGCAGCTTGAAGGGTACCTACGAGCAGTACTTC. Translated: CASSLKGTYEQYF.